This TCR beta chain was identified during a study of shared T cell receptors in the human thymus. Only in-frame clones appear in the TCRdb table, and some are missing; sequencing was by immunoSEQ multiplex PCR. The sample has hundreds of thousands of clones, around 87% seen once. Germline V gives CDR1 MDHEN, CDR2 SYDVKM. The CDR3 consists of 18 residues. Trimming cost V 2 bases and J 5 bases; bases outside gene matches: 12. These data are also associated with another study on human thymus T cells. According to that study: It was healthy Finnish infants having corrective surgery for congenital heart defects who were the donors. Thymic resections from corrective heart surgery supplied the tissue. Related research found strongly overlapping thymic repertoires in unrelated individuals.

Sequencing used thymocytes. The chain joins TRBV28 to TRBJ2-1; 10 bases match TRBD2. The sequence derives from a boy under three years old with a congenital heart defect. The CDR3 spells CASSLEATLAGGDNEQFF. CDR3 nucleotide sequence: TGTGCCAGCAGTTTAGAGGCCACTTTAGCGGGAGGTGACAATGAGCAGTTCTTC.